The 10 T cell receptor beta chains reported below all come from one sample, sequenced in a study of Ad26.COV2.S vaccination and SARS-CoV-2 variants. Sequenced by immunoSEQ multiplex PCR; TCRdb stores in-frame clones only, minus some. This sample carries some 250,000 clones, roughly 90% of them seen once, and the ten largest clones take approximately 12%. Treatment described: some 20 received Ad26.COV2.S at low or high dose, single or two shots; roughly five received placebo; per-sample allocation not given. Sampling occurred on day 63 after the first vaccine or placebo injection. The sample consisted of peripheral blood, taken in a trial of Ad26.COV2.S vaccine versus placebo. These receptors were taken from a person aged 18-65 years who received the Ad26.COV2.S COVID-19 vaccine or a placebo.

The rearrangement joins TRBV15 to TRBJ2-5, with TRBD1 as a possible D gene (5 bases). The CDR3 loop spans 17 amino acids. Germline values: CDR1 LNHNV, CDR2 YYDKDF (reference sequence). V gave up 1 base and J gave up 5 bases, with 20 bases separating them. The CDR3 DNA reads TGTGCCACCAGCAGAGTTCCCAGGGCACCGGGTGGGGAGACCCAGTACTTC. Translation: CATSRVPRAPGGETQYF.

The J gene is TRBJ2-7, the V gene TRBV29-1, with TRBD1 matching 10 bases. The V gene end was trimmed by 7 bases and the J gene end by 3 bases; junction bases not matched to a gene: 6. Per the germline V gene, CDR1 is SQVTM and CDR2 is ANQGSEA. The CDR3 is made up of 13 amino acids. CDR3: CSATRDRGYEQYF. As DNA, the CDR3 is TGCAGCGCCACCCGGGACAGGGGCTACGAGCAGTACTTC.

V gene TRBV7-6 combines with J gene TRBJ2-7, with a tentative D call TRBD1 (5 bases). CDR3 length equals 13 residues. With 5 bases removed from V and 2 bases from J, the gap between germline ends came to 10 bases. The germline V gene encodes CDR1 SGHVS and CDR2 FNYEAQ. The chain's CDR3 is CASSPSTAYEQYF. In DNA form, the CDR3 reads TGTGCCAGCAGCCCCTCGACAGCCTACGAGCAGTACTTC.

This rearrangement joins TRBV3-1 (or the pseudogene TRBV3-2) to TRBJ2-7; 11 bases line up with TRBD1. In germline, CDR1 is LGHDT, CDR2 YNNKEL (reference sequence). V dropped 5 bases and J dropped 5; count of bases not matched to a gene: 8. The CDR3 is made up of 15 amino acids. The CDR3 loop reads CASSFEWDRGNEQYF. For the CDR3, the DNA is TGTGCCAGCAGCTTTGAGTGGGACAGGGGGAACGAGCAGTACTTC.

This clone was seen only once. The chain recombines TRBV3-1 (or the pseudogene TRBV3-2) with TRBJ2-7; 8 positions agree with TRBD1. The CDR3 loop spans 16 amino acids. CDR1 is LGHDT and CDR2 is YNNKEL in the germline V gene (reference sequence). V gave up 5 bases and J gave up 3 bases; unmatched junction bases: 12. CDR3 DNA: TGTGCCAGCAGCACTCAGGCAGGGACAGGAAGCTACGAGCAGTACTTC. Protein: CASSTQAGTGSYEQYF.

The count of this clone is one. The chain's CDR3 is CASSPSSPWGNQPQHF. CDR3 in DNA: TGTGCCAGCTCACCGTCTTCCCCCTGGGGCAATCAGCCCCAGCATTTT. The genes are TRBV18 and TRBJ1-5, with unresolved D. CDR1 is KGHSH, CDR2 LQKENI, per germline. This CDR3 region has 16 residues. Trimming left V 3 bases short and J 2 bases short, with 14 bases between.

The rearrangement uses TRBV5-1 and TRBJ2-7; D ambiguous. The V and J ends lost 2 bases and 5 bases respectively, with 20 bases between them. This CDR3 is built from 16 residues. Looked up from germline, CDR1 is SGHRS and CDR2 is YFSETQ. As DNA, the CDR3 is TGCGCCAGCAGCTTAATTCGACTGCGCCCGGAAGACGAGCAGTACTTC. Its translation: CASSLIRLRPEDEQYF.

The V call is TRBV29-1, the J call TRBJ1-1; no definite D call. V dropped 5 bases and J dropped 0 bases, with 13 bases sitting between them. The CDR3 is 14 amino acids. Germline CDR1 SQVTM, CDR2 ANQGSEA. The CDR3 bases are TGCAGCGTTCGAGACATACTCATGAACACTGAAGCTTTCTTT. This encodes CSVRDILMNTEAFF.

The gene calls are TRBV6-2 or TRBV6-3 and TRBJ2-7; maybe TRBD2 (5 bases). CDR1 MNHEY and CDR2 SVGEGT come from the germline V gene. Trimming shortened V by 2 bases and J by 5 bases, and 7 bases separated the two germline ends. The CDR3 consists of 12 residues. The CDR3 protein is CASSYDGDEQYF. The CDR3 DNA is TGTGCCAGCAGTTACGACGGGGACGAGCAGTACTTC.

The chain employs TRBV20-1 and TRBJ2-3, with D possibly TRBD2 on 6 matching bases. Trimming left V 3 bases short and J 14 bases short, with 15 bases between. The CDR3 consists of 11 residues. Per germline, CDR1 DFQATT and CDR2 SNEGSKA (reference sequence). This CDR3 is CSASSAPGGYF. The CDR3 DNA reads TGCAGTGCTAGCAGTGCCCCCGGGGGGTATTTT.